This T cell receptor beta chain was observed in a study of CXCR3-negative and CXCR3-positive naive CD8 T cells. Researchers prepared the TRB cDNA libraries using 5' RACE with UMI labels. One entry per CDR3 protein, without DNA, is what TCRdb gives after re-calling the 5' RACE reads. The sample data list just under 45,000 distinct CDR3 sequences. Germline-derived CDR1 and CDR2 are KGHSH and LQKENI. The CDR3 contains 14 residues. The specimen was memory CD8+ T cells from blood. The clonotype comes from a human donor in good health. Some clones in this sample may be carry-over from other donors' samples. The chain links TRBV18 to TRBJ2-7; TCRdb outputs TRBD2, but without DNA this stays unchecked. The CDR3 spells CASSHTSGTYEQYF.